The clone carrying this T cell receptor beta chain was counted many times. Across 18 months, stable Graves' hyperthyroidism was marked by no progression to ophthalmopathy. This record comes from a study of T cells in Graves' hyperthyroidism and ophthalmopathy. Amplification yielded TCR beta CDR3 regions, with RNA transcripts as the source. The primer set for the first-round RT-PCR of the TCR CDR3 was HTBI. In TCRdb, the multiplex PCR reads were re-called with MiXCR into one record per CDR3 protein. The table lists about 420,000 distinct CDR3 sequences, roughly an eighth of them singletons. This CDR3 is 16 amino acids long. Trimming cost V 5 bases and J 7 bases; bases outside gene matches: 12. Germline values: CDR1 MDHEN, CDR2 SYDVKM.

This clonotype was obtained from a woman under 30 with Graves' hyperthyroidism. The chain joins TRBV28 to TRBJ2-1; 9 nucleotides align to TRBD1. Material for sequencing was blood. The CDR3 coding sequence is TGTGCCAGCAGTCCCCTGGACAGGGGCAGAGTAAATGAGCAGTTCTTC. It yields the protein CASSPLDRGRVNEQFF.